This T cell receptor beta chain was profiled in a study of human T cells and chemical hapten exposure. Turning to the study itself: The use of 2% DPC on roughly 2 cm by roughly 2 cm of upper inner arm skin constituted sensitization.

The time point here: patch test 3, about 24 weeks after DPC sensitization. Treatment denoted: therapeutic diphenylcyclopropenone sensitization with weekly scalp DPC. This clonotype was counted at least ten times. TCRdb reanalysed the RACE reads using MiXCR and keeps one entry per CDR3 protein. The data show tens of thousands of distinct CDR3 sequences, around 11% seen once. V shed 3 bases and J shed 7 bases, with 18 bases lying between them. The CDR3 length is 15 residues. CDR1 MDHEN and CDR2 SYDVKM come from the germline V gene. This chain uses TRBV28 with TRBJ2-5; tentatively, D is TRBD2 (6 bases). This TCR was sampled from a man aged 25 to 40 with alopecia areata. Some clones in this sample may be carry-over from other donors' samples. Material: whole blood, obtained in connection with sensitization to the hapten diphenylcyclopropenone (DPC). CDR3 loop: CASSFFRTVGGTQYF. The CDR3 DNA reads as TGTGCCAGCAGTTTTTTTCGGACGGTGGGAGGGACCCAGTACTTC.